The 21 T cell receptor beta chains presented below share a single source sample, sequenced in a study of high-grade serous ovarian cancer treatment subgroups. Tumor tissue was taken before any definitive surgery or chemotherapy was given. Measured with immunoSEQ multiplex PCR; TCRdb has only the in-frame clones, and not every one. The table lists about 5,600 clones, about 70% of them singletons. Sequencing input: tumor tissue. The receptors shown here come from a human patient with high-grade serous ovarian cancer.

The rearrangement joins TRBV9 to TRBJ1-4; 10 positions agree with TRBD1. Germline CDR1 is SGDLS and CDR2 is YYNGEE. The length of the CDR3 is 14 residues. Germline trimming cut 5 bases from V and 5 bases from J; bases unmatched to any gene: 3. DNA of the CDR3: TGTGCCAGCAGAGGGACAGGGGCAAATGAAAAACTGTTTTTT. This gives the protein CASRGTGANEKLFF.

The rearrangement links TRBV10-2 to TRBJ1-5, with D perhaps matching TRBD1 (5 bases). The CDR3 covers 12 residues. V was trimmed by 6 bases and J by 8 bases, leaving 11 bases between them. Germline V gene data show CDR1 as WSHSY and CDR2 as SAAADI. The CDR3 sequence is CASSRWGEPQHF. The CDR3 bases are TGCGCCAGCAGCCGATGGGGGGAGCCCCAGCATTTT.

The V call is TRBV7-3, the J call TRBJ2-3, with TRBD2 matching over 11 bases. Germline values: CDR1 SGHTA, CDR2 FQGTGA. The CDR3 runs 18 residues. V gave up 1 base and J gave up 2 bases; unmatched junction bases: 8. CDR3 sequence: CASSLIPPLAGDTDTQYF. The CDR3 DNA reads as TGTGCCAGCAGCTTAATCCCCCCACTAGCGGGGGACACAGATACGCAGTATTTT. Based on the CDR3 plus reference TRBV7-3 and TRBJ2-3, the full variable domain is GAGVSQTPSNKVTEKGKYVELRCDPISGHTALYWYRQSLGQGPEFLIYFQGTGAADDSGLPNDRFFAVRPEGSVSTLKIQRTERGDSAVYLCASSLIPPLAGDTDTQYFGPGTRLTVL.

The J gene is TRBJ1-2, the V gene TRBV6-1; weak D call: TRBD1 (5 bases). Trimming cost V 6 bases and J 5 bases, with 13 bases left between them. Germline values: CDR1 MNHNS, CDR2 SASEGT. This CDR3 is 13 amino acids long. DNA of the CDR3: TGTGCCAGCAGCGATAGAAGGGGTTATGGCTACACCTTC. As protein: CASSDRRGYGYTF.

The rearrangement links TRBV6-1 to TRBJ1-5; no definite D call. Trimming left V 4 bases short and J 11 bases short, with 15 bases between. The CDR3 is 13 residues long. Per germline, CDR1 MNHNS and CDR2 SASEGT. CDR3 nucleotides: TGTGCCAGCAGTGGACAAGCACCCAGGTCCCAGCATTTT. This sequence encodes CASSGQAPRSQHF.

The chain is built from TRBV7-6 and TRBJ2-3, with 11 nucleotides matching TRBD2. Germline V gives CDR1 SGHVS, CDR2 FNYEAQ. The CDR3 loop spans 15 amino acids. V lost 5 bases, J lost 4 bases, and 5 bases stayed unmatched. CDR3 coding DNA: TGTGCCAGCAGCCAGGAGGGACTAGCGGCAGATACGCAGTATTTT. Translated, it gives CASSQEGLAADTQYF.

The chain recombines TRBV9 with TRBJ1-6; 7 bases are a match to TRBD1. This CDR3 comprises 15 residues. With V trimmed by 1 base and J by 7 bases, 5 bases remained unmatched. Germline assignment: CDR1 SGDLS and CDR2 YYNGEE. The CDR3: CASSVTGDGNSPLHF. CDR3 nucleotide sequence: TGTGCCAGCAGCGTAACAGGGGATGGAAATTCACCCCTCCACTTT.

The chain has TRBV2 and TRBJ1-3; D not resolved. The ends were cut back, 7 bases at V and 0 bases at J, with 13 bases in the middle. The CDR3 has 15 amino acids. Per germline, CDR1 SNHLY and CDR2 FYNNEI. This CDR3 reads CASMFDGISGNTIYF. The CDR3 DNA is TGTGCCAGCATGTTTGACGGTATCTCTGGAAACACCATATATTTT.

The rearrangement links TRBV6-5 to TRBJ1-2; 8 bases align to TRBD1. CDR1 and CDR2 from the germline V gene are MNHEY and SVGAGI. The CDR3 consists of 15 residues. V lost 6 bases to trimming and J lost 6 bases; unmatched junction nucleotides: 12. CDR3: CASRGQGVGSHGYTF. The DNA for the CDR3 is TGTGCCAGCAGAGGACAGGGAGTAGGTTCTCATGGCTACACCTTC.

This clone was counted only a few times. The gene calls are TRBV11-2 and TRBJ2-1; TRBD2 matches 13 bases. The V segment lost 4 bases and the J segment 8 bases; nucleotides outside the gene matches: 5. CDR3 length: 15 residues. Germline CDR1 and CDR2: SGHAT and FQNNGV. CDR3 region: CASSWGLAGRDEQFF. The CDR3 DNA reads as TGTGCCAGCAGCTGGGGACTAGCGGGGAGGGATGAGCAGTTCTTC.

The chain is built from TRBV4-3 and TRBJ2-2; a weak D match, TRBD2 (6 bases). V was cut by 1 base and J by 1 base, with 10 bases left in between. From germline, CDR1 is LGHNA and CDR2 YSLEER. The CDR3 contains 16 residues. This CDR3 is CASSQGGTRNTGELFF. DNA of the CDR3: TGCGCCAGCAGCCAAGGGGGGACTCGGAACACCGGGGAGCTGTTTTTT.

In the case of this clone: The germline gene is not matched at one end of the junction; a read error may be the cause. This chain connects TRBV5-1 to TRBJ2-7; TRBD2 aligns across 10 bases. The CDR3 length is 15 residues. CDR1 and CDR2 (germline): SGHRS, YFSETQ. The CDR3 protein is CASSLVSSSGGALGF. The CDR3 DNA reads as TGCGCCAGCAGCTTGGTCTCCTCTAGCGGGGGAGCACTCGGCTTC.

The V call is TRBV28, the J call TRBJ2-6; D gene unclear. The CDR3 runs 14 residues. Trimming left V 3 bases short and J 1 base short, with 4 bases between. The germline gives CDR1 MDHEN, CDR2 SYDVKM. The CDR3 loop is CASSLQSGANVLTF. The CDR3 bases are TGTGCCAGCAGTTTGCAGTCTGGGGCCAACGTCCTGACTTTC.

The V gene is TRBV13, the J gene TRBJ2-3; 11 bases are a match to TRBD2. The trim removed 3 bases at V and 4 bases at J, leaving 3 bases unmatched. The germline gives CDR1 PRHDT, CDR2 FYEKMQ (reference sequence). The CDR3 has 15 residues. The CDR3 nucleotides are TGTGCCAGCAGCTTTAGCGGGGGGGTGGCAGATACGCAGTATTTT. Translated: CASSFSGGVADTQYF.

The chain uses TRBV2 and TRBJ1-2, with 12 bases aligning to TRBD1. Germline CDR1 SNHLY, CDR2 FYNNEI. The CDR3 runs to 13 residues. The trim removed 8 bases at V and 4 bases at J, leaving 2 bases unmatched. The CDR3 bases are TGTGCCAGCGGGACAGGGGGCGGCTATGGCTACACCTTC. This sequence encodes CASGTGGGYGYTF. Full variable domain (remainder filled in from reference TRBV2 and TRBJ1-2): EPEVTQTPSHQVTQMGQEVILRCVPISNHLYFYWYRQILGQKVEFLVSFYNNEISEKSEIFDDQFSVERPDGSNFTLKIRSTKLEDSAMYFCASGTGGGYGYTFGSGTRLTVV.

A few counts support this clone. The chain employs TRBV5-1 and TRBJ2-1; TRBD2 aligns across 8 bases. The germline CDR1 and CDR2 sequences are SGHRS and YFSETQ. The CDR3 is made up of 15 amino acids. The trim removed 4 bases at V and 3 bases at J, leaving 6 bases unmatched. The CDR3 loop is CASSPGGDVYNEQFF. CDR3 DNA sequence: TGCGCCAGCAGCCCCGGGGGGGACGTCTACAATGAGCAGTTCTTC.

CDR3 amino acids: CASSKGRQGNTEAFF. DNA for the CDR3: TGCGCCAGCAGCAAAGGTAGACAGGGGAACACTGAAGCTTTCTTT. The chain is built from TRBV5-1 and TRBJ1-1; 7 nucleotides align to TRBD1. The germline gives CDR1 SGHRS, CDR2 YFSETQ. The ends lost 4 bases at V and 1 base at J; junction bases unmatched: 7. The CDR3 totals 15 residues.

The chain uses TRBV7-8 and TRBJ2-1; tentatively, D is TRBD1 (5 bases). The germline V gene encodes CDR1 SGHVS and CDR2 FQNEAQ. Deletions cut 5 bases from V and 4 bases from J, with 9 bases between. The CDR3 has 13 residues. The CDR3 protein is CASSLGAYNEQFF. The CDR3 DNA reads TGTGCCAGCAGCCTAGGGGCATACAATGAGCAGTTCTTC. The full variable domain, completed using reference TRBV7-8 and TRBJ2-1, is GAGVSQSPRYKVAKRGQDVALRCDPISGHVSLFWYQQALGQGPEFLTYFQNEAQLDKSGLPSDRFFAERPEGSVSTLKIQRTQQEDSAVYLCASSLGAYNEQFFGPGTRLTVL.

The chain carries TRBV5-5 and TRBJ2-7; tentative D call: TRBD1 (6 bases). The V end was cut by 2 bases, the J end by 9 bases, with 21 bases between. Germline V lookup: CDR1 SGHKS, CDR2 YYEKEE (reference sequence). The CDR3 is made up of 15 amino acids. CDR3 in amino acids: CASSLRDTIYEVQYF. The CDR3 nucleotides read TGTGCCAGCAGCTTACGGGACACGATTTACGAGGTGCAGTACTTC.

The chain couples TRBV9 to TRBJ1-1; possible D gene TRBD1, 6 bases. The germline V and J ends were trimmed by 7 bases and 9 bases, with 22 bases remaining between them. The CDR3 sequence is 14 residues long. The V gene's germline CDR1 is SGDLS and CDR2 YYNGEE. DNA of the CDR3: TGTGCCAGCCGGGGGGGGCAGGGCCAAATAAAAGCTTTCTTT. It encodes CASRGGQGQIKAFF.

The chain carries TRBV4-3 and TRBJ1-5; 7 nucleotides line up with TRBD1. This CDR3 has 14 amino acids. Per germline, CDR1 LGHNA and CDR2 YSLEER. V dropped 1 base and J dropped 6; count of bases not matched to a gene: 3. The chain's CDR3 is CASSQATGLQPQHF. The CDR3 DNA follows: TGCGCCAGCAGCCAAGCGACAGGGCTTCAGCCCCAGCATTTT.